What follows are 19 T cell receptor beta chains derived from one specimen sequenced in a study of blood T cell repertoires in COVID-19. Here immunoSEQ multiplex PCR was the method, and the copy in TCRdb shows in-frame clones only, minus some. The sample has 140,000 to 150,000 clones; roughly 79% are singletons. Sequencing was carried out using peripheral blood. The receptors were gathered from a human donor in a cohort sampled during active COVID-19.

Only a few counts were recorded for this clone. This chain connects TRBV28 to TRBJ2-5, with TRBD2 matching 9 bases. Germline V gene sequence: CDR1 MDHEN, CDR2 SYDVKM. The CDR3 totals 17 residues. V was pared by 3 bases and J by 2 bases, with 10 bases of the junction left unmatched. CDR3 nucleotide sequence: TGTGCCAGCAGTTTCCTACGACTAGCGGTTACTCAAGAGACCCAGTACTTC. This encodes CASSFLRLAVTQETQYF.

This clone was found once. The rearrangement uses TRBV11-3 and TRBJ2-3; TRBD2 matches at 11 bases. Germline V gene sequence: CDR1 SGHNT, CDR2 YENEEA. With V trimmed by 11 bases and J by 3 bases, 4 bases remained unmatched. The CDR3 runs to 13 residues. CDR3 nucleotides: TGTGCCGGATCTAGCGGGAGGACAGATACGCAGTATTTT. Protein sequence: CAGSSGRTDTQYF.

At least ten counts were recorded for this clone. The V call is TRBV27, the J call TRBJ2-5, with D perhaps matching TRBD1 (6 bases). The V gene's germline CDR1 is MNHEY and CDR2 SMNVEV (reference sequence). Trimming stripped 2 bases from V and 5 bases from J, with 9 bases between. The CDR3 sequence is 13 residues long. The CDR3 DNA follows: TGTGCCAGCAGTTTAGGGGGCTGGGAGACCCAGTACTTC. This codes for CASSLGGWETQYF.

The chain has TRBV28 and TRBJ2-1; 8 nucleotides match TRBD2. Germline V gene data show CDR1 as MDHEN and CDR2 as SYDVKM. The CDR3 is 18 residues long. J was trimmed by 0 bases and V by 0 bases; bases with no gene match: 7. CDR3: CASSLWLAGSSSYNEQFF. CDR3 coding DNA: TGTGCCAGCAGTTTATGGCTAGCGGGCTCCAGCTCCTACAATGAGCAGTTCTTC.

The J gene is TRBJ2-3, the V gene TRBV10-3; no firm D call. CDR3 size: 13 residues. Trimming shortened V by 4 bases and J by 2 bases, and 7 bases separated the two germline ends. Germline V gives CDR1 ENHRY, CDR2 SYGVKD. The CDR3 DNA reads TGTGCCATCAGTGTAGCCCCCACAGATACGCAGTATTTT. Translation: CAISVAPTDTQYF.

The chain uses TRBV2 and TRBJ2-5; 11 bases fit TRBD2. The germline V gene has CDR1 SNHLY and CDR2 FYNNEI. This CDR3 has 15 amino acids. V lost 0 bases and J lost 8; bases outside the gene matches: 5. The CDR3 bases are TGTGCCAGCAGTGAAGCTAGCGGGAGGGCCCCAACCCAGTACTTC. It yields the protein CASSEASGRAPTQYF.

The rearrangement uses TRBV11-3 and TRBJ2-1, with TRBD2 identical over 10 bases. CDR1 and CDR2 from the germline V gene are SGHNT and YENEEA. The J segment lost 5 bases and the V segment lost 3 bases, leaving 10 bases of the junction unmatched. This CDR3 region has 17 residues. The CDR3 bases are TGTGCCAGCAGCTTGGGCCGGACTAGCGGTGTTCACAATGAGCAGTTCTTC. Its translation: CASSLGRTSGVHNEQFF. The full variable domain, completed using reference TRBV11-3 and TRBJ2-1, is EAGVVQSPRYKIIEKKQPVAFWCNPISGHNTLYWYLQNLGQGPELLIRYENEEAVDDSQLPKDRFSAERLKGVDSTLKIQPAELGDSAVYLCASSLGRTSGVHNEQFFGPGTRLTVL.

The CDR3 loop reads CASSITGTGNTEAFF. The CDR3 DNA reads as TGTGCCAGTAGTATTACGGGGACAGGGAACACTGAAGCTTTCTTT. The chain joins TRBV19 to TRBJ1-1; 8 positions agree with TRBD1. The CDR3 is 15 amino acids. Trimming removed 3 bases from V and 1 base from J; junction bases left unmatched: 4. Germline CDR1 LNHDA, CDR2 SQIVND (reference sequence).

The V and J genes are TRBV5-1 and TRBJ2-7; TRBD2 agrees at 8 bases. V lost 7 bases and J lost 4; bases outside the gene matches: 13. Germline-derived CDR1 and CDR2 are SGHRS and YFSETQ. This CDR3 comprises 15 residues. The CDR3 loop reads CASRRTTSDEYEQYF. CDR3 bases: TGCGCCAGCCGCCGCACGACTAGCGACGAATACGAGCAGTACTTC.

V and J are TRBV7-2 and TRBJ2-1; possible D gene TRBD2, 6 bases. The germline CDR1 and CDR2 sequences are SGHTA and FQGNSA. CDR3 length: 15 residues. V lost 5 bases, J lost 2 bases, and 13 bases lay in between. The CDR3 nucleotides read TGTGCCAGCAGCCCCGGGACTCGACCCTACAATGAGCAGTTCTTC. The encoded protein is CASSPGTRPYNEQFF.

The V call is TRBV7-2, the J call TRBJ2-7; 12 bases are shared with TRBD1. The CDR3 covers 16 residues. Trimming cost V 4 bases and J 5 bases; bases outside gene matches: 9. Germline CDR1 SGHTA, CDR2 FQGNSA. CDR3 protein: CASSSNRDRGRNEQYF. As DNA, the CDR3 is TGTGCCAGCAGCTCCAACCGGGACAGGGGGCGTAACGAGCAGTACTTC.

V and J are TRBV6-5 and TRBJ2-3, with 8 bases matching TRBD2. Per germline, CDR1 MNHEY and CDR2 SVGAGI. The CDR3 loop spans 14 amino acids. V shed 2 bases and J 8 bases; nucleotides not matched to a gene: 6. The CDR3 DNA sequence: TGTGCCAGCAGTTACAGGACTAGCTCGGGTACGCAGTATTTT. Its translation: CASSYRTSSGTQYF.

J is TRBJ1-1 and V is TRBV19; D is unclear. V lost 7 bases and J lost 0, with 15 bases in between. The germline V gene encodes CDR1 LNHDA and CDR2 SQIVND (reference sequence). This CDR3 region has 15 residues. The CDR3 bases are TGTGCCAGTACCACTGAACTAAATATGAACACTGAAGCTTTCTTT. Translation gives CASTTELNMNTEAFF.

The rearrangement joins TRBV2 to TRBJ1-5; D may be TRBD1 (5 bases). The CDR3 has 14 amino acids. In germline, CDR1 is SNHLY, CDR2 FYNNEI. The V and J ends lost 3 bases and 1 base respectively, with 7 bases between them. The CDR3: CASSDRQSNQPQHF. CDR3 nucleotide sequence: TGTGCCAGCAGTGACAGACAGAGCAATCAGCCCCAGCATTTT.

V gene TRBV5-4 combines with J gene TRBJ2-6, with D possibly TRBD1 on 6 matching bases. The CDR3 length is 15 residues. Trimming removed 3 bases at V and 4 bases at J, with 11 bases between. Germline V CDR1 and CDR2: SGHNT, YYREEE (reference sequence). CDR3 region: CASSSGGVGANVLTF. CDR3 nucleotide sequence: TGTGCCAGCAGCTCTGGGGGCGTGGGGGCCAACGTCCTGACTTTC.

The chain employs TRBV7-9 and TRBJ2-1; tentatively, D is TRBD2 (6 bases). Per the germline V gene, CDR1 is SEHNR and CDR2 is FQNEAQ (reference sequence). The CDR3 is 13 amino acids. The V end lost 5 bases, the J end lost 15 bases, and 20 bases lay between the germline ends. Written as DNA, the CDR3 is TGTGCCAGCAGCGGGACGATTAGCGGATGGTGGTTCTTC. Translated: CASSGTISGWWFF.

This rearrangement joins TRBV18 to TRBJ2-1; 10 positions agree with TRBD2. Germline V gene sequence: CDR1 KGHSH, CDR2 LQKENI. This CDR3 region has 24 residues. The ends lost 3 bases at V and 2 bases at J; junction bases unmatched: 28. DNA for the CDR3: TGTGCCAGCTCACCCTTTAAAACAGGGGCGGCTAGCGGGAGCCAGGGGCAGACCTACAATGAGCAGTTCTTC. Encoded protein: CASSPFKTGAASGSQGQTYNEQFF.

The chain couples TRBV5-1 to TRBJ2-3, with D perhaps matching TRBD2 (6 bases). V was trimmed by 8 bases and J by 3 bases, leaving 16 bases between them. CDR1 is SGHRS, CDR2 YFSETQ, per germline. CDR3 length: 14 amino acids. The CDR3 loop is CASSSGEVTDTQYF. CDR3 sequence (DNA): TGCGCCAGTTCCTCGGGGGAGGTGACAGATACGCAGTATTTT.

The chain couples TRBV6-2 or TRBV6-3 to TRBJ1-5; 7 bases agree with TRBD1. The CDR3 is 14 residues long. Germline CDR1 reads MNHEY; CDR2 reads SVGEGT. Trimming at V came to 4 bases and at J to 4 bases, leaving 4 bases not matched to a gene. The CDR3 region has the DNA TGTGCCAGCAGTTCAGCAGGGGGTAATCAGCCCCAGCATTTT. Encoded protein: CASSSAGGNQPQHF.